This T cell receptor (beta chain) was captured in a study of T cell clonotyping in hematopoietic cell transplantation. This table comes from immunoSEQ multiplex PCR, and its TCRdb copy is limited to in-frame clones, with some not included. The data contain 17,000 or so clones, 70% to 75% of them seen just once; the ten biggest clones take up about 9.9%. The trim removed 0 bases at V and 2 bases at J, leaving 2 bases unmatched. There are 15 residues in the CDR3. Germline V gene data show CDR1 as LGHNA and CDR2 as YSLEER. The clonotype comes from a woman aged 60 to 75 in good health. Some clones in this sample may be carry-over from other donors' samples. The chain links TRBV4-3 to TRBJ2-7; 9 bases are a match to TRBD2. The sample consisted of peripheral blood mononuclear cells. DNA of the CDR3: TGCGCCAGCAGCCAAGAGTCTAGCGGGGCCTACGAGCAGTACTTC. It encodes CASSQESSGAYEQYF.